This T cell receptor beta chain was documented in a study of T cell repertoires in cytomegalovirus infection. Turning to the study itself: Signatures in public TCR beta sequences pointed to both CMV infection and matching HLA type. Study-level findings and limits: HLA-C-restricted TCR beta clonotypes specific for CMV led the ex vivo response. Cumulative public TCR beta family frequency identified CMV carriers with the relevant HLA.

As regards this clonotype: Its target is not known.

TCRdb independently ran MiXCR on the reads; one entry per CDR3 protein. The data hold hundreds of thousands of distinct CDR3 sequences, with roughly 26% observed a single time. Germline V CDR1 and CDR2: DFQATT, SNEGSKA (reference sequence). Losses at the gene ends were 6 bases for V and 0 bases for J; bases not matched to a gene: 9. CDR3 size: 16 residues. This receptor was identified in a human donor in good health (CMV status not recorded). Some clones in this sample may be carry-over from other donors' samples. Sequencing was carried out using CD8+ T cells from PBMCs. This chain uses TRBV20-1 with TRBJ2-1; 9 bases match TRBD1. CDR3 DNA: TGCAGTGCCTTACCTCCGGGACAGGGCTCCTACAATGAGCAGTTCTTC. Encoded protein: CSALPPGQGSYNEQFF.